This paragraph covers one TCR beta chain sequence. The antigen this receptor binds is unknown. There are no base qualities to consult, and no much larger clone falls within one base. Donors were healthy HIV-negative adults with no recently reported acute infections or vaccinations. Only Caucasian adults living in Nashville, Tennessee, USA were represented among the donors. Magnetic negative selection was used to enrich CD4+ T cells, after which naive cells were positively selected on CD45RA and the negative fraction became the memory subset. Blood was obtained by leukapheresis, after which PBMCs were separated by Ficoll-Histopaque density gradient centrifugation and cryopreserved in liquid nitrogen vapor phase. Analytical flow cytometry was used to check the purity and quantity of every magnetically sorted T cell population. From each sorted fraction, genomic DNA was isolated and quantified by UV absorbance on a Nanodrop 2000c.

Using the deep immunoSEQ assay, TCR CDR3 regions were amplified from genomic DNA by multiplex PCR. Genomic DNA extracted from each cell subset was distributed evenly over all wells of several immunoSEQ 96-well plates, and each plate served as one replicate. For sorted subsets, around 0.2 ug of genomic DNA, equivalent to 25,000 to 35,000 T cell genomes, went into each replicate PCR. Purified libraries were quantified with a Qubit 3.0 fluorometer, sized on a Bioanalyzer 2100, and re-quantified with the KAPA Library Quantification kit. Each immunoSEQ 96-well plate was sequenced on its own single-read 150-cycle Illumina NextSeq 550 flow cell. Under the source paper's analysis protocol: Because the immunoSEQ output included only junctional sequences and no quality scores, the filtering could not be the same as the filtering used for full-length reads. Sequences were annotated with PyIR, a Python wrapper for IgBLAST v1.9, and V/J genes and CDR3 were assigned using IMGT germline references. Reads were filtered out if the reads had weak V/J assignments (E-value above 1e-6), no CDR3, stop codons, out-of-frame junctions, or ambiguous translated residues. V3J clonotypes were defined as sequences sharing the same inferred V gene, J gene, and CDR3 amino acid sequence. Percentage overlap between repertoires was calculated by dividing the number of shared unique clonotypes by the size of the smaller repertoire. Three approaches were used to assess repertoire richness: RTK rarefaction, the Chao1 estimator, and Recon v2.1 estimates of unobserved clonotypes. Generation probabilities for all TCRbeta clonotypes obtained by the gDNA method from a handful of donors were computed using OLGA. Drawn from immuneACCESS, this table holds only the in-frame rearrangements with V and J called that TCRdb kept. Clones are partly lost; checked studies trace under half to an unresolved V gene and leave the rest unexplained. V, J and clone size derive from that table, while D and trimming were established from the DNA sequence. Counted in this sample were about 2.4 million clones; approximately 94% of them appeared once. The ten biggest clones cover over 0.12% of the sample.

This sample is drawn from a study of shared clonotypes between healthy human individuals (dated by TCRdb to about 2020). Regarding the complete study: The cohort comprised two women and three men aged 18 to 49 years. The study deeply sequenced blood TCR repertoires of about 5 healthy adults to estimate repertoire size and the extent of clonotype sharing between individuals. For each donor, CD4 naive and CD4 memory were each given three plates, CD8 naive was given two plates, and CD8 memory was given one plate. To increase sequencing depth and limit assay-specific biases, different laboratories used diverse techniques to prepare libraries and sequence TCR repertoires. Per donor, leukapheresis produced somewhere between about 0.9 and 9.5 billion PBMCs.

Overall results and qualifications from the work: About 5% of naive CD4, 3.5% of naive CD8, 2% to 2.5% of memory CD4, and roughly 0.4% of memory CD8 clonotypes were shared across several donors. Even with the large sequencing depth, rarefaction of the sorted-subset datasets indicated that sequencing was incomplete. Compared with non-shared clonotypes, the clonotypes found in all four sorted-subset donors had higher generation probabilities. Based on pairwise subsampling, the degree of clonotype sharing among donors was expected to be affected by sequencing depth. Only blood was sampled, and tissue TCR repertoires likely differ from those in blood. Larger estimated clonotype richness was generally found for naive subsets than for memory subsets. Because the study included a small number of donors, the genetic and exposure-history diversity represented was limited.

V loses 6 bases of germline sequence and J loses 1 base, and the interval between the two ends is 12 bases. Based on the germline V gene, the CDR1 and CDR2 sequences are SGHVS and FNYEAQ. There are 14 amino acids in the CDR3, from cysteine to phenylalanine inclusive. The retained sequence is limited to the CDR3, 42 bases, with the frame set at the first base. The rearrangement combines TRBV7-6 with TRBJ2-5; the D gene is perhaps TRBD2, on 6 matching bases. The clonotype was recovered from a man aged 18 to 30 in good health. What was sequenced was naive CD4+ T cells sorted from blood. The cell subset or site tag for this specimen amounts to: CD45RA+ positively selected. The DNA reads TGTGCCAGCAGTCCGAGCGGGCTCCAAGAGACCCAGTACTTC. It specifies CASSPSGLQETQYF.